The rows below give T cell receptor beta chains drawn from one sample of a study of blood T cell repertoires in COVID-19. The protocol was immunoSEQ multiplex PCR, while the TCRdb copy is restricted to in-frame clones and leaves out a portion. The sample yields about 84,000 clones, approximately 86% seen once. The source material was peripheral blood. Source of these receptors: a man older than 75 with active or convalescent COVID-19. Each CDR3 is given with its conserved first and last residue. A D gene is named only where the DNA matches it firmly. Clone size, where shown, is once, few, many, or a class for clones that have expanded.

v_call	j_call	clone_size	d_call	cdr3_nt	cdr3_aa
TRBV19	TRBJ2-1	.	.	TGTGCCAGTAGTACCTCTCTGATTACAGGGACCAACTACAATGAGCAGTTCTTC	CASSTSLITGTNYNEQFF
TRBV4-2	TRBJ2-3	.	.	TGTGCCAGCAGCCAAGTAGCGTCCCCCACAGAAACGCAGTATTTT	CASSQVASPTETQYF
TRBV14	TRBJ1-1	.	TRBD1	TGTGCCAGCAGCGCTACAGGGGTTTTCACTGAAGCTTTCTTT	CASSATGVFTEAFF
TRBV9	TRBJ2-1	.	TRBD2	TGTGCCAGCAGCGTAGGTCTAGCGGGTGACAATGAGCAGTTCTTC	CASSVGLAGDNEQFF
TRBV6-2/TRBV6-3	TRBJ2-1	.	.	TGTGCCAGCAGTTATTGGAGGGGCCGATTCAATGAGCAGTTCTTC	CASSYWRGRFNEQFF
TRBV28	TRBJ1-2	.	.	TGTGCCAGCACACCACGGGAGGCTTGGTATGGCTACACCTTC	CASTPREAWYGYTF
TRBV7-2	TRBJ2-5	.	.	TGTGCCAGCAGCTGGCCAGGGGTCAAAGAGACCCAGTACTTC	CASSWPGVKETQYF
TRBV7-9	TRBJ2-3	.	TRBD2	TGTGCCAGCAGCTTAGAAGTCGTAGCGGGAGATACGCAGTATTTT	CASSLEVVAGDTQYF
TRBV7-9	TRBJ2-7	.	.	TGTGCCAGCAGCCTTGGCGTCGGCCGGGTCATATACGAGCAGTACTTC	CASSLGVGRVIYEQYF
TRBV4-3	TRBJ2-7	.	.	TGCGCCAGCAGCCAAGGACTAGACACCTACGAGCAGTACTTC	CASSQGLDTYEQYF
TRBV5-4	TRBJ2-7	.	TRBD2	TGTGCCAGCAGTGCACGGGAGGGCTTGGGAACGCGGCAGTACTTC	CASSAREGLGTRQYF
TRBV6-2/TRBV6-3	TRBJ2-1	.	TRBD2	TGTGCCAGCAGTACCGGACTAGCGGGAGAGGATGAGCAGTTCTTC	CASSTGLAGEDEQFF
TRBV28	TRBJ1-2	.	.	TGTGCCAGCAGTTTGGGGGGTGGCGGGGCTAACTATGGCTACACCTTC	CASSLGGGGANYGYTF
TRBV11-3	TRBJ2-2	.	TRBD2	TGTGCCAGCAGCTTAGTCGGGACTAGCGGGAGTGGGCTGTTTTTT	CASSLVGTSGSGLFF
TRBV9	TRBJ2-1	.	TRBD2	TGTGCCAGCAGTCCCCTAGCGGGAGGGTACAATGAGCAGTTCTTC	CASSPLAGGYNEQFF
TRBV6-5	TRBJ2-7	.	TRBD1	TGTGCCAGCAGGCCGGGGACAGGGGCCTACGAGCAGTACTTC	CASRPGTGAYEQYF
TRBV6-2/TRBV6-3	TRBJ2-3	.	TRBD1	TGTGCCAGCAGTACTCGGACAGGGGGTATACCAGATACGCAGTATTTT	CASSTRTGGIPDTQYF
TRBV5-1	TRBJ2-7	once	TRBD2	TGCGCCAGCAGCCCCGCAGCGGGAAAGGACGAGCAGTACTTC	CASSPAAGKDEQYF
TRBV30	TRBJ1-2	.	.	TGTGCCTGCAATGTCCCGGGGTTTATTGACGGAGGCCGATCCTATGGCTACACCTTC	CACNVPGFIDGGRSYGYTF
TRBV14	TRBJ1-2	.	.	TGTGCCAGCAGCCAAGTCGCGTGGGGCTACACCTTC	CASSQVAWGYTF
TRBV11-3	TRBJ2-7	.	.	TGTGCCAGCAGCCTCCCGAGCTCCTACGAGCAGTACTTC	CASSLPSSYEQYF
TRBV19	TRBJ2-1	.	TRBD2	TGTGCCAGTAGGACTAGCGGGAGGATGAATGAGCAGTTCTTC	CASRTSGRMNEQFF
TRBV11-1	TRBJ1-1	.	TRBD1	TGTGCCAGCAGCCATGGACAGGGTTTAGCCACTGAAGCTTTCTTT	CASSHGQGLATEAFF
TRBV19	TRBJ2-7	.	TRBD2	TGTGCCAGTAGTACAGCTAGCGGGAATTCCGAGCAGTACTTC	CASSTASGNSEQYF
TRBV6-5	TRBJ2-7	once	.	TGTGCCAGCGCCCAGGACAGATCCTACGAGCAGTACTTC	CASAQDRSYEQYF
TRBV5-8	TRBJ2-7	.	TRBD1	TGTGCCAGCAGCTTGGCCGTGGGACAGTACGAGCAGTACTTC	CASSLAVGQYEQYF
TRBV4-1	TRBJ2-7	.	.	TGCGCCAGCAGCCAAGAGAGGACAGAATCCTACGAGCAGTACTTC	CASSQERTESYEQYF
TRBV12-5	TRBJ2-5	.	.	TGTGCTAGTGGTTTGGAAAACGGGGGACAAGAGACCCAGTACTTC	CASGLENGGQETQYF
TRBV7-6	TRBJ2-5	.	TRBD1	TGTGCCAGCAGCTTAGGACAGGGGGCTTGGGAGACCCAGTACTTC	CASSLGQGAWETQYF
TRBV29-1	TRBJ1-5	.	TRBD1	TGCAGCGTGACGGGGACAGATAATCAGCCCCAGCATTTT	CSVTGTDNQPQHF
TRBV6-2/TRBV6-3	TRBJ2-1	.	TRBD2	TGTGCCAGCAGCCCTAGCGGGAGAGGCGGCAATGAGCAGTTCTTC	CASSPSGRGGNEQFF
TRBV7-9	TRBJ1-6	.	.	TGTGCCAGCAGCTTGAGTAGGGGGGGGAATTCACCCCTCCACTTT	CASSLSRGGNSPLHF
TRBV28	TRBJ1-2	.	.	TGTGCCACCAGTGGACAGAACTATGGCTACACCTTC	CATSGQNYGYTF
TRBV10-3	TRBJ2-7	.	TRBD1	TGTGCCATCAGGGGACAGGGGGCGACCTACGAGCAGTACTTC	CAIRGQGATYEQYF
TRBV6-1	TRBJ2-7	.	.	TGTGCCAGCAGTGAACTGGTAGGCGTCGGGCTAGCGAACTACGAGCAGTACTTC	CASSELVGVGLANYEQYF
TRBV19	TRBJ1-2	.	TRBD1	TGTGCCAGTAGCTCGGACAGGACTGCCGGCTACACCTTC	CASSSDRTAGYTF
TRBV21-1	TRBJ1-1	.	.	TGTGCCAGCAGCATGAGGGGGGGTGGCACTGAAGCTTTCTTT	CASSMRGGGTEAFF
TRBV5-1	TRBJ1-2	.	TRBD1	TGCGCCAGCAGCTCCCGACAGGGGGCTGACTATGGCTACACCTTC	CASSSRQGADYGYTF
TRBV7-2	TRBJ2-3	once	TRBD2	TGTGCCAGCAGCTCCCCTAGCGGGAGAAGTTTTTCAGATACGCAGTATTTT	CASSSPSGRSFSDTQYF
TRBV7-6	TRBJ1-3	.	.	TGTGCCAGCACCTGCGCGTGCGTAAGTTTCTCTGGAAACACCATATATTTT	CASTCACVSFSGNTIYF
TRBV18	TRBJ2-7	.	TRBD2	TGTGCCAGCTCACCTTACGCGGGAGGGCCTCGGGACGAGCAGTACTTC	CASSPYAGGPRDEQYF